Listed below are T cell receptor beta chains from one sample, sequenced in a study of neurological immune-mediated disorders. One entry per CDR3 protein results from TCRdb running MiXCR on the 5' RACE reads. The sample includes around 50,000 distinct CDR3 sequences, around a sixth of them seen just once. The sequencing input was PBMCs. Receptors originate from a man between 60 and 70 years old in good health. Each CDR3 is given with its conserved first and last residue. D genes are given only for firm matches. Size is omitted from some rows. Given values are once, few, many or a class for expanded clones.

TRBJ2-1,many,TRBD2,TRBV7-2,TGTGCCAGCAGCCCGGATCTCCTAGCGGGAGTTGGCAATGAGCAGTTCTTC,CASSPDLLAGVGNEQFF
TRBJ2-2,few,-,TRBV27,TGTGCCAGCAGTTTATCGAGAAGCACCGGGGAGCTGTTTTTT,CASSLSRSTGELFF
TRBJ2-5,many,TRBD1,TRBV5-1,TGCGCCAGCAGCAAGGGACAGGGAGGCGGAAAAGAGACCCAGTACTTC,CASSKGQGGGKETQYF
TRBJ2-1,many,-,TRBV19,TGTGCCAGTAGTATAAGTGATTCGGACAATGAGCAGTTCTTC,CASSISDSDNEQFF
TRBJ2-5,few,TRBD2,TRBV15,TGTGCCACCAGGGCGTTGGGACTAGCGGGAGAGGAGACCCAGTACTTC,CATRALGLAGEETQYF
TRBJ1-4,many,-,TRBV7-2,TGTGCCAGCAGCCGGGACACTCTTAATGAAAAACTGTTTTTT,CASSRDTLNEKLFF
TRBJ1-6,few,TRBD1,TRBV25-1,TGTGCCAGCAGTGCAGGGGGCGCGACCCTCCACTTT,CASSAGGATLHF
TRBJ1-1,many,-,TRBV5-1,TGCGCCAGCAGCTTAACAGGGCGGGGTCCTGAAGCTTTCTTT,CASSLTGRGPEAFF
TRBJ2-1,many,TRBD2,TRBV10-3,TGTGCCATCAGTGTAGGTAGCGGGAGATCAGGTGAGCAGTTCTTC,CAISVGSGRSGEQFF
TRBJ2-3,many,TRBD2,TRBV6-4,TGTGCCAGCAGTGAGACTAGCGACACAGATACGCAGTATTTT,CASSETSDTDTQYF
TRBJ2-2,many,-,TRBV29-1,TGCAGCGTAGCGGGACAGGATTACACCGGGGAGCTGTTTTTT,CSVAGQDYTGELFF
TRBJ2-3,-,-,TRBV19,TGTGCCAGTAGAATGGGGGATACGCAGTATTTT,CASRMGDTQYF
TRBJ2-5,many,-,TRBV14,TGTGCCAGCAGCCAAGGGCGTCGCGGGGCGGGAGAGACCCAGTACTTC,CASSQGRRGAGETQYF
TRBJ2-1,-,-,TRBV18,TGTACCAGCTCTCCCGGGACCGCTACCTACAATGACCAGTTCTTC,CTSSPGTATYNDQFF
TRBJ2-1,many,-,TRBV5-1,TGCGCCAGCAGCCGGGGTCCCAGCTCCTACAATGAGCAGTTCTTC,CASSRGPSSYNEQFF
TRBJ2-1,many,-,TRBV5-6,TGTGCCAGCAGCCCGGCGGACCAAGAGCAGTTCTTC,CASSPADQEQFF
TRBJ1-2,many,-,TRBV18,TGTGCCAGCTCGGAACTCGGGGGCTACACCTTC,CASSELGGYTF
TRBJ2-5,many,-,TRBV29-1,TGCAGCGTCTCGCGAGAGGTCGCACCCCAAGAGACCCAGTACTTC,CSVSREVAPQETQYF
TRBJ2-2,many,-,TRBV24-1,TGTGCCACCAGTGAAACCCTAGACGGGGAGCTGTTTTTT,CATSETLDGELFF
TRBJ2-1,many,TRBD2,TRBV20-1,TGCAGTGCTAGAGATCTTCTTAGCGGGAGCATGCCCAATGAGCAGTTCTTC,CSARDLLSGSMPNEQFF
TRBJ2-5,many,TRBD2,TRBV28,TGTGCCAGCAGTCCCCAAGGACTAGCGGGAGGGCGAGAGACCCAGTACTTC,CASSPQGLAGGRETQYF
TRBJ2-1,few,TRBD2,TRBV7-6,TGTGCCAGCAGCTTACGGGGGGATGAGCAGTTCTTC,CASSLRGDEQFF
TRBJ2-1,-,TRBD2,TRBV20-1,TGCAGTGCTGCCCTAGCGGGGGGAAGTGAGCAGTTCTTC,CSAALAGGSEQFF
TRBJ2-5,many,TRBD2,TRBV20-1,TGCAGTGCTCCCTATAGCGGGAGGGCTCTGTGGAGGGAGACCCAGTACTTC,CSAPYSGRALWRETQYF
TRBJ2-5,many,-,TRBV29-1,TGCAGCGTTGACCGGGGTCTGGACCAAGAGACCCAGTACTTC,CSVDRGLDQETQYF
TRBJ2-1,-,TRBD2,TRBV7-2,TGTGCCAGCAGCTCCGGGACTAGCATGAATGAGCAGTTCTTC,CASSSGTSMNEQFF
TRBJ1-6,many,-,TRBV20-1,TGCAGTGCTAGAGTAGGGGTGGAAGTCGGTTCACCCCTCCACTTT,CSARVGVEVGSPLHF
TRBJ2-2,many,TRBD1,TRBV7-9,TGTGCCAGCAGCCCCCGGGACAGGGGAGCCGGGGAGCTGTTTTTT,CASSPRDRGAGELFF
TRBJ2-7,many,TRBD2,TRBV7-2,TGTGCCAGCAGCTTAAGCGGGGGGGGAGGCGGCGAGCAGTACTTC,CASSLSGGGGGEQYF
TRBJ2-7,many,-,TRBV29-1,TGCAGCGTTACCGGGACACAGATCTCCTACGAGCAGTACTTC,CSVTGTQISYEQYF
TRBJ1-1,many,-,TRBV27,TGTGCCAGCAGTTTATTTTCTGGGGGCGGCGGTGAAGCTTTCTTT,CASSLFSGGGGEAFF
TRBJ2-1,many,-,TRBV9,TGTGCCAGCAGCGTAGGGGCGGGACGGTTAATGAATGAGCAGTTCTTC,CASSVGAGRLMNEQFF
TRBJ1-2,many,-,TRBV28,TGTGCCAGCAGTTTTGTTTCTCGGGGTGGCTACACCTTC,CASSFVSRGGYTF